This TCR beta chain is from a study of CD8 T cells in Susac syndrome (dated by TCRdb to about 2019). Context from the whole study: The study used repertoire sequencing to test whether antigen drove CD8+ T cell activation and differentiation in Susac syndrome.

Summary of the overall study and its limitations: The study acknowledged that relatively few individuals were included in the TCR sequencing and HLA analysis.

V is clipped by 1 base and J by 4 bases, and the sequence between their germline boundaries is 5 bases long. The CDR3 has 14 amino acids, counting the end cysteine and phenylalanine. Just CDR3 DNA is preserved here, 42 bases in frame from base 1. RNA was extracted using the RNeasy kit, and roughly 0.45 to 1 ug of the RNA was reverse transcribed with random hexamers. The immunoSEQ multiplex PCR assay, which covers 54 Vbeta and 13 Jbeta segments, was used to amplify TCR beta CDR3 regions. To correct PCR amplification bias, a synthetic template baseline was used for both primer optimization and computational correction. The authors' analysis ran thus. Only productive sequences were kept, with reads annotated to V, D and J genes according to IMGT and analyzed in immunoSEQ Analyzer. Clonality was computed as one minus Shannon entropy normalized by log2 of the number of productive unique sequences. For each patient and control, public and private clones were evaluated within the 100 most prevalent clones. Clones were defined as Susac-specific when absent from the healthy and MS cohorts, from approximately 1,100 published viral clones and from other ImmuneACCESS disease sequences. The raw public data were reprocessed by TCRdb itself: fastp quality trimming at Q25, MiXCR clonotype calling, in-frame beta chains only. Identical CDR3 protein sequences are pooled into one entry, listed with their most common genes and DNA. The authors' filters were not applied to this entry. This sample comprises about 150,000 distinct CDR3 sequences, approximately 93% of them detected only once. The ten most abundant clones make up approximately 0.09% of the sample.

Peripheral blood CD8+ and CD4+ T cells from healthy donors, Susac syndrome patients and multiple sclerosis patients were profiled by high-throughput TCR beta sequencing. The multiple sclerosis controls were treatment-naive patients whose relapsing-remitting disease, either stable or active, fulfilled the revised McDonald criteria. Bulk CD8+ and CD4+ T cells were purified by magnetic negative isolation, while CD8+ TEMRA cells were enriched using FACS. Blood was collected in EDTA tubes and processed within 24 hours, with PBMCs isolated through density gradient centrifugation. PBMCs intended for TCR sequencing were cryopreserved in liquid nitrogen and were subsequently thawed in a 37 degrees C water bath. A purity of at least 90% was achieved for sorted or isolated CD4+, CD8+ and CD8+ TEMRA cells. The table lists this clonotype with a few counts. This receptor's antigen is unknown. No base quality information exists; no much larger clone differs at one position.

The rearrangement joined TRBV12-3 or TRBV12-4 to TRBJ1-6; a tentative D match to TRBD1 spans 5 bases. The TCR sequence derives from a human donor with multiple sclerosis. Sequences were obtained from CD4+ T cells from PBMCs. The CDR3 has the sequence CASSLGGYNSPLHF. The sequence in DNA is TGTGCCAGCAGTTTAGGGGGGTATAATTCACCCCTCCACTTT.